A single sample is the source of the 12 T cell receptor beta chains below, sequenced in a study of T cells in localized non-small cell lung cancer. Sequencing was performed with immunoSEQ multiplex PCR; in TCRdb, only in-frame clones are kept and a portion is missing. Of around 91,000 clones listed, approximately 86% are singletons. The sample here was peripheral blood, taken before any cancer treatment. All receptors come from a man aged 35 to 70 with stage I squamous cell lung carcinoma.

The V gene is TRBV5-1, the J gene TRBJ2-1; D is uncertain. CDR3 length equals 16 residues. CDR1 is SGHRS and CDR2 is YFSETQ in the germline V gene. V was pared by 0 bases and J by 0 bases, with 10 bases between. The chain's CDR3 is CASSLEVQSSYNEQFF. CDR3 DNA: TGCGCCAGCAGCTTGGAGGTCCAGAGCTCCTACAATGAGCAGTTCTTC.

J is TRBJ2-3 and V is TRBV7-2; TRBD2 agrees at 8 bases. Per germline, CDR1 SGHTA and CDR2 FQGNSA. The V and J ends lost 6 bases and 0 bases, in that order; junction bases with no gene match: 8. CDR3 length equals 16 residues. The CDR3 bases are TGTGCCAGCAGTCGGGCGGGGGGCCTGAGCACAGATACGCAGTATTTT. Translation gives CASSRAGGLSTDTQYF.

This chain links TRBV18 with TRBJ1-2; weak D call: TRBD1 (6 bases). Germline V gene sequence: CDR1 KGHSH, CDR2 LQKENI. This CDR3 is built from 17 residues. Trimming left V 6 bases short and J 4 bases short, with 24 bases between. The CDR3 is CASSRGRQGSMSYGYTF. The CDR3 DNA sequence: TGTGCCAGCTCCCGCGGGCGGCAGGGGAGTATGTCCTATGGCTACACCTTC.

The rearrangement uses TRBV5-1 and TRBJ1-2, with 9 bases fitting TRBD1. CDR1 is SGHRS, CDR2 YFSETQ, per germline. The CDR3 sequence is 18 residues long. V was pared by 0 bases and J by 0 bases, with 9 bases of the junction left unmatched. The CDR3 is CASSLATVGQGPNYGYTF. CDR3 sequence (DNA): TGCGCCAGCAGCTTGGCAACGGTTGGACAGGGGCCTAACTATGGCTACACCTTC.

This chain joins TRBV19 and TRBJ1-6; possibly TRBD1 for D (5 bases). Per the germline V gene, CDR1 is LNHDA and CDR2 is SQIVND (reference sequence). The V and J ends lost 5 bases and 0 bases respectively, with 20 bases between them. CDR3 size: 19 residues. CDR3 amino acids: CASSRGTATSSSYNSPLHF. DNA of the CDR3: TGTGCCAGTAGTCGGGGGACCGCGACTTCAAGCTCCTATAATTCACCCCTCCACTTT.

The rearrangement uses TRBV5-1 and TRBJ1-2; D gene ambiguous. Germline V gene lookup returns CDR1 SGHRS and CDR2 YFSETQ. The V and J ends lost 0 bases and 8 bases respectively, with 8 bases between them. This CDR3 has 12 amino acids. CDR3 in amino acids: CASSLDSEGYTF. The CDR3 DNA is TGCGCCAGCAGCTTGGACTCAGAAGGCTACACCTTC.

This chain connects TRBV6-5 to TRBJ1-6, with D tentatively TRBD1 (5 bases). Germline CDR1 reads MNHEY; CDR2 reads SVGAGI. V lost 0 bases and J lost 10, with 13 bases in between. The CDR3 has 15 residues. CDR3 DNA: TGTGCCAGCAGTTACTCCCAGGGTCACGCCTCACCCCTCCACTTT. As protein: CASSYSQGHASPLHF.

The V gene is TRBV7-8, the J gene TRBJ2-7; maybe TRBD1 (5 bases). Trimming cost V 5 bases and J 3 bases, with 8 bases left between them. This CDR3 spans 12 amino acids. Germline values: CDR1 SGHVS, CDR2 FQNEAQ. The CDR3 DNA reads TGTGCCAGCAGCATTACAGGCTACGAGCAGTACTTC. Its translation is CASSITGYEQYF.

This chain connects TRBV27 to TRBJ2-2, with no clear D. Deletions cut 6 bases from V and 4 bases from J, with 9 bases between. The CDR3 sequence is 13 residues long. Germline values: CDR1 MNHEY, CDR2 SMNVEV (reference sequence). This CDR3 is CASSLGFTGELFF. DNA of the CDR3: TGTGCCAGCAGCCTGGGGTTCACCGGGGAGCTGTTTTTT.

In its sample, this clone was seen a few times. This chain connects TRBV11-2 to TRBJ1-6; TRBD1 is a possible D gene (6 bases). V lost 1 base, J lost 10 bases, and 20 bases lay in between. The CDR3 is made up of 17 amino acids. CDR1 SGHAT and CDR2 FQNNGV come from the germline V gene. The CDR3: CASSLAGTQGRGSPLHF. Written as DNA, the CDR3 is TGTGCCAGCAGCTTAGCGGGTACCCAGGGGCGGGGATCACCCCTCCACTTT.

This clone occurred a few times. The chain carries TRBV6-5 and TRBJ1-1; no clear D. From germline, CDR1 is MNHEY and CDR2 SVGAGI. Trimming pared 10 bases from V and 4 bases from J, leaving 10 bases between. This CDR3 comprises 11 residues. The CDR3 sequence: CAIQRGTEAFF. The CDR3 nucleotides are TGTGCCATCCAACGGGGCACTGAAGCTTTCTTT.

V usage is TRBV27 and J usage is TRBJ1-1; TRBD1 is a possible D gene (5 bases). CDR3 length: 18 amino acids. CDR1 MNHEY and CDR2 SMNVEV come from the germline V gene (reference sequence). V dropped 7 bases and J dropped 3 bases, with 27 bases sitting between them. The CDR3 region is CASTKSTGRSRGDTEAFF. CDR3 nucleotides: TGTGCCAGCACCAAATCCACGGGACGCTCCCGTGGGGACACTGAAGCTTTCTTT.